This T cell receptor (beta chain) was observed in a study of Ad26.COV2.S vaccination and SARS-CoV-2 variants. Here immunoSEQ multiplex PCR was the method, and the copy in TCRdb shows in-frame clones only, minus some. The data contain about 350,000 clones, roughly 84% of them singletons. Specified treatment: 15 to 20 received Ad26.COV2.S at low or high dose, single or two shots; five or six received placebo; per-sample allocation not given. Sampling was performed 63 days after the first vaccine or placebo injection. An Ad26 vector carrying the Wuhan-strain SARS-CoV-2 spike served as the vaccine. Germline V gives CDR1 MNHEY, CDR2 SVGEGT. The CDR3 runs 13 residues. The trim removed 6 bases at V and 3 bases at J, leaving 3 bases unmatched.

The rearrangement joins TRBV6-2 or TRBV6-3 to TRBJ1-2; TRBD1 matches 8 bases. This specimen was peripheral blood, taken in a trial of Ad26.COV2.S vaccine versus placebo. The receptor was derived from a person between 18 and 65 years old who received the Ad26.COV2.S COVID-19 vaccine or a placebo. Here the CDR3 reads CASSPDRDYGYTF. The CDR3 nucleotides are TGTGCCAGCAGCCCGGACAGGGACTATGGCTACACCTTC.